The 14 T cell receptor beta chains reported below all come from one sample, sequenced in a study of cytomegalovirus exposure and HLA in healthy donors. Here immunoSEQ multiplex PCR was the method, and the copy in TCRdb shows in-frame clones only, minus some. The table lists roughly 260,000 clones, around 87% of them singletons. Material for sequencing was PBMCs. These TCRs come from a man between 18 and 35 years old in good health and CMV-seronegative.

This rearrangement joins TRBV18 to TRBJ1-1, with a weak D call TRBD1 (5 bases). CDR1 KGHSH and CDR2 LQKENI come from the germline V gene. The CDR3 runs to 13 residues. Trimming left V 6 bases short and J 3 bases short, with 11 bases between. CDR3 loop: CASSVDSHTEAFF. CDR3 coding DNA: TGTGCCAGCTCCGTTGACAGCCACACTGAAGCTTTCTTT.

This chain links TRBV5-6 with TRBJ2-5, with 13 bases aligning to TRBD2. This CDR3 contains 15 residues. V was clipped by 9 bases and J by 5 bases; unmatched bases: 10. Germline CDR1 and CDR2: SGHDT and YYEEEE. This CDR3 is CATQTSGRARETQYF. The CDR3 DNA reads TGTGCCACCCAAACTAGCGGGAGGGCCCGGGAGACCCAGTACTTC.

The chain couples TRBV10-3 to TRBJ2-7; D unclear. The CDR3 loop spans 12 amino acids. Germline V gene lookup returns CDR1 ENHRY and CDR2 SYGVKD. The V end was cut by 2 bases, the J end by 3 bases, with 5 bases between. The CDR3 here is CAISEAVYEQYF. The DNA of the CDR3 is TGTGCCATCAGTGAGGCAGTCTACGAGCAGTACTTC.

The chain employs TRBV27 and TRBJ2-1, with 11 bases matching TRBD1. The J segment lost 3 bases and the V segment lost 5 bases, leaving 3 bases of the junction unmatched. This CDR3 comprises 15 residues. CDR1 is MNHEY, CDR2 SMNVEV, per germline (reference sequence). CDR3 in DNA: TGTGCCAGCAGTCCAGGGACAGGGGGCTACAATGAGCAGTTCTTC. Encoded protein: CASSPGTGGYNEQFF.

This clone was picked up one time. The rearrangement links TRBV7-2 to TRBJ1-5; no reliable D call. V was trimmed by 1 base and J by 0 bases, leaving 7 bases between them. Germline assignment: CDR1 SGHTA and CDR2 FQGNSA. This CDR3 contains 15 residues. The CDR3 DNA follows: TGTGCCAGCAGCTTAGGCGGGCCTAGCAATCAGCCCCAGCATTTT. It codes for CASSLGGPSNQPQHF.

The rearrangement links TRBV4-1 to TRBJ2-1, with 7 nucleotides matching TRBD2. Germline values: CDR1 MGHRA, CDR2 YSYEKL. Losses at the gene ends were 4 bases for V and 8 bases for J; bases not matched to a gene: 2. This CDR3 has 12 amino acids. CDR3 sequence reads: CASSPTSYEQFF. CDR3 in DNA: TGCGCCAGCAGCCCGACTAGCTATGAGCAGTTCTTC.

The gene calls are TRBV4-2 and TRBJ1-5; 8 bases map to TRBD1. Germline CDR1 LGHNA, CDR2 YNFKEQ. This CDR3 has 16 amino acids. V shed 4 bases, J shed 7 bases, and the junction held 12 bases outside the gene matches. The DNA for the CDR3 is TGTGCCAGCAGCCCCACCGGACAGGGCATAGGCCAGCCCCAGCATTTT. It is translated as CASSPTGQGIGQPQHF.

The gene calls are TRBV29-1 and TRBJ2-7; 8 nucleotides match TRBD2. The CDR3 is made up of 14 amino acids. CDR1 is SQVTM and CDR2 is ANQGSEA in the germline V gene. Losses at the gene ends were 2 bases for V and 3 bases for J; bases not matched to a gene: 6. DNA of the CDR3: TGCAGCGTTGAAATTCGGGGGGGATACTACGAGCAGTACTTC. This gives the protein CSVEIRGGYYEQYF.

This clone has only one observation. The CDR3 DNA reads TGTGCCAGCAGCGTAGAGGCCCCATCGACAGGGGTATATGGCTACACCTTC. Its translation is CASSVEAPSTGVYGYTF. V and J are TRBV9 and TRBJ1-2, with 8 bases that match TRBD1. This CDR3 has 17 residues. Germline V gene sequence: CDR1 SGDLS, CDR2 YYNGEE. J lost 5 bases, V lost 0 bases, and 12 bases had no gene match.

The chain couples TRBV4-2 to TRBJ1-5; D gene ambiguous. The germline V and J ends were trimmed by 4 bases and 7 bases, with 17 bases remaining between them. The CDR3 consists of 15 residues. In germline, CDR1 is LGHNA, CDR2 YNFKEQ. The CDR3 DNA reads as TGTGCCAGCAGCCGCGGCGTGGAGGGTTGGCAGCCCCAGCATTTT. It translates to CASSRGVEGWQPQHF.

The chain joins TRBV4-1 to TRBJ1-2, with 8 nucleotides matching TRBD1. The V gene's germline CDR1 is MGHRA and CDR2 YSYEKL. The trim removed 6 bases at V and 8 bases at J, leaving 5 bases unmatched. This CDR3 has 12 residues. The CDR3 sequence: CASRPRQGGYTF. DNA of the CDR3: TGCGCCAGCAGACCGCGACAGGGGGGCTACACCTTC.

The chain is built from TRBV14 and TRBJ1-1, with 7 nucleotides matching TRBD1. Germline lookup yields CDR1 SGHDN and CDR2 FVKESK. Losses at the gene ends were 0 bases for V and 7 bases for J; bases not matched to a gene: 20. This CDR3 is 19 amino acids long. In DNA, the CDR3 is TGTGCCAGCAGCCAAGAGAGGTCCCCCAGGGGGTGGGTGAGGAGTGAAGCTTTCTTT. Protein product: CASSQERSPRGWVRSEAFF.

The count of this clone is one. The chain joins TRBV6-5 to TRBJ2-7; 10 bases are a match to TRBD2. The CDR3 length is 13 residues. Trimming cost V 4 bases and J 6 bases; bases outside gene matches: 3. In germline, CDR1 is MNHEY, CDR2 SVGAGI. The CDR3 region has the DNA TGTGCCAGCAGTTCCCAGCGGGGGGGCGAGCAGTACTTC. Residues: CASSSQRGGEQYF.

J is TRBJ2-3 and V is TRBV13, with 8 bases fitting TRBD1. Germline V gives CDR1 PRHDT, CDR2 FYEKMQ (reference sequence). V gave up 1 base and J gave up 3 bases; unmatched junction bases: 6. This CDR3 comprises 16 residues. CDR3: CASSLVVTGVTDTQYF. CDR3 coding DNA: TGTGCCAGCAGCTTAGTCGTGACAGGGGTTACAGATACGCAGTATTTT.